This is a list of T cell receptor beta chains from one sample in a study of vaccination and CD4 T cells after COVID-19. Antigen specificity for these receptors is unknown. TCRdb recomputed calls from the PCR reads with MiXCR, one row per CDR3 protein. The table records approximately 19,000 distinct CDR3 sequences, under 65% of them present only once. The material sequenced was CD4+ T cells from blood, cultured in vitro, taken after SARS-CoV-2 vaccination. These TCRs come from a human donor who had recovered from COVID-19. The CDR3 runs from the conserved cysteine through the conserved F or W. A D gene is named only where the DNA matches it firmly. Size is stated for part of the rows, as once, few or many counts, or as a class when the clone is expanded.

v_call,clone_size,d_call,j_call,cdr3_nt,cdr3_aa
TRBV25-1,-,-,TRBJ2-1,TGTGCCAGCAGTGATCCCCAACGCCCCTACAATGAGCAGTTCTTC,CASSDPQRPYNEQFF
TRBV6-5,-,-,TRBJ2-5,TGTGCCAGCAGTTTTTCCGACCAAGAGACCCAGTACTTC,CASSFSDQETQYF
TRBV12-3/TRBV12-4,few,-,TRBJ2-5,TGTGCCAGCAGTTTAGCGGGAGTTGGGGAGACCCAGTACTTC,CASSLAGVGETQYF
TRBV6-5,-,-,TRBJ2-7,TGTGCCAGCAGTTACTCGAGGGCTAGTCACTACGAGCAGTACTTC,CASSYSRASHYEQYF
TRBV29-1,-,TRBD1,TRBJ2-7,TGCAGCGTGCGGACAGGGGGTCACTACGAGCAGTACTTC,CSVRTGGHYEQYF
TRBV6-5,few,TRBD1,TRBJ1-1,TGTGCCAGCAGTTTAACCCCCGGGACAGGGGGCACTGAAGCTTTCTTT,CASSLTPGTGGTEAFF
TRBV6-2/TRBV6-3,once,TRBD1,TRBJ2-4,TGTGCCAGCAGTTACGGGGACAGGGGGCCCGACATTCAGTACTTC,CASSYGDRGPDIQYF
TRBV29-1,once,-,TRBJ1-4,TGCAGCGTTTCTGCTGTGGGTCTAAAGGGAAAACTGTTTTTT,CSVSAVGLKGKLFF
TRBV18,-,-,TRBJ1-5,TGTGCCAGCTCACCTCTGGACGGCGATAGCAATCAGCCCCAGCATTTT,CASSPLDGDSNQPQHF
TRBV7-2,-,TRBD1,TRBJ1-1,TGTGCCAGCAGCGACTCAGGGGGCTACCCTGAAGCTTTCTTT,CASSDSGGYPEAFF
TRBV27,few,-,TRBJ2-7,TGTGCCAGCAGTTTATCTGGGACCACCCCCCGTAACGCAGGGGAGCAGTACTTC,CASSLSGTTPRNAGEQYF
TRBV7-4,once,TRBD2,TRBJ2-1,TGTGCCAGCAGCGTAGTAGCTAGCGGGGGCCCGTGGGGCGCCGAGCAGTTCTTC,CASSVVASGGPWGAEQFF
TRBV6-2/TRBV6-3,-,-,TRBJ1-3,TGTGCCAGCAGTTATTGGCAACCCGGAAACACCATATATTTT,CASSYWQPGNTIYF
TRBV12-3/TRBV12-4,-,TRBD2,TRBJ2-5,TGTGCCAGCCGAGGACTAGCGCACGAGACCCAGTACTTC,CASRGLAHETQYF
TRBV20-1,-,TRBD2,TRBJ2-1,TGCAGTGCTAGAGATATACAGGCGGGACTAGCGGGTTTTCACAATGAGCAGTTCTTC,CSARDIQAGLAGFHNEQFF
TRBV2,few,TRBD1,TRBJ1-2,TGTGCCAGCAGGCCAGGGGGTGATGAGGGCTACACCTTC,CASRPGGDEGYTF
TRBV19,-,-,TRBJ2-1,TGTGCCAGTAGTGTCCAATACCGGAATGAGCAGTTCTTC,CASSVQYRNEQFF
TRBV28,-,TRBD1,TRBJ1-5,TGTGTCAGCAGTTTTTCACAGGGGAACAATCAGCCCCAGCATTTT,CVSSFSQGNNQPQHF
TRBV29-1,-,TRBD1,TRBJ1-2,TGCAGCGCACCACAGGGGGCAATCGGTGGCTACACCTTC,CSAPQGAIGGYTF
TRBV27,few,TRBD1,TRBJ1-2,TGTGCCAGCAAGCGCGCAGGGGGCGCGTTTGGCTACACCTTC,CASKRAGGAFGYTF
TRBV20-1,-,-,TRBJ1-5,TGCAGTGCTAGTTATGGGGGGCTGAGCAATCAGCCCCAGCATTTT,CSASYGGLSNQPQHF
TRBV29-1,-,-,TRBJ1-1,TGCAGCGTCTTATCCGCTGAAGCTTTCTTT,CSVLSAEAFF
TRBV2,-,-,TRBJ1-2,TGTGCCAGCACCCAAGAGGACTCGAGTAACTATGGCTACACCTTC,CASTQEDSSNYGYTF
TRBV24-1,-,TRBD2,TRBJ2-1,TGTGCCACCAGTGACTCCAGCGGGGGGCCAAGGCATGAGCAGTTCTTC,CATSDSSGGPRHEQFF
TRBV25-1,-,-,TRBJ2-7,TGTGCCAGCAGTGAATCCATACAGGGTTCCTCCTACGAGCAGTACTTC,CASSESIQGSSYEQYF
TRBV6-5,once,-,TRBJ2-7,TGTGCCAGCAGTTGGTGGGGGGACGAGCAGTACTTC,CASSWWGDEQYF
TRBV6-1,medium-sized,-,TRBJ1-5,TGTGCCAGCAGTGAAGGGACAGAAGGTCACCAGCCCCAGCATTTT,CASSEGTEGHQPQHF
TRBV7-2,-,-,TRBJ2-3,TGTGCCAGCAGCGTAACCTGGACTAGCACAGATACGCAGTATTTT,CASSVTWTSTDTQYF
TRBV12-3/TRBV12-4,once,TRBD1,TRBJ2-5,TGTGCCAGCAGTCGAGGACAGGGCTGGGAGACCCAGTACTTC,CASSRGQGWETQYF
TRBV19,-,-,TRBJ1-1,TGTGCCAGTACCACTAAAAGGCGACAAGCTTTCTTT,CASTTKRRQAFF
TRBV28,-,TRBD2,TRBJ2-1,TGTGCCAGCAGCCGCAGCGGGAGACAAACCTACAATGAGCAGTTCTTC,CASSRSGRQTYNEQFF
TRBV28,-,-,TRBJ2-5,TGTGCCAGCAGTTATGGCAGATCGGAGACCCAGTACTTC,CASSYGRSETQYF
TRBV7-2,few,TRBD1,TRBJ2-7,TGTGCCAGCAGCCTTGGATCATGGGGACAGGGGCCCTACGAGCAGTACTTC,CASSLGSWGQGPYEQYF
TRBV19,few,-,TRBJ1-1,TGTGCCAGTACCCTAGCTCTTAACACTGAAGCTTTCTTT,CASTLALNTEAFF
TRBV5-4,-,-,TRBJ2-3,TGTGCCAGCAGCTCAACAGGGACCCCAGATACGCAGTATTTT,CASSSTGTPDTQYF
TRBV30,few,-,TRBJ1-2,TGTGCCTGGAGTACGGCCTATGGCTACACCTTC,CAWSTAYGYTF
TRBV20-1,-,TRBD1,TRBJ2-1,TGCAGTGCTACCGACAGGGTTCGAGAGCAGTTCTTC,CSATDRVREQFF
TRBV12-3/TRBV12-4,-,TRBD1,TRBJ2-3,TGTGCCAGCAGGCGTACAGGGGGCACAGATACGCAGTATTTT,CASRRTGGTDTQYF
TRBV5-4,-,-,TRBJ1-2,TGTGCCAGCAGCAACAGAGGGACGGACAACTATGGCTACACCTTC,CASSNRGTDNYGYTF
TRBV20-1,few,TRBD2,TRBJ2-1,TGCAGACTAGCGAGCTCCTACAATGAGCAGTTCTTC,CRLASSYNEQFF
TRBV7-9,-,-,TRBJ2-7,TGTGCCAGCAGCGCCCAGGGTAGGGCCTCCTACGAGCAGTACTTC,CASSAQGRASYEQYF
TRBV28,few,-,TRBJ1-2,TGTGCCAGCAGTTCCGCTGGGGCCAACTATGGCTACACCTTC,CASSSAGANYGYTF
TRBV6-2/TRBV6-3,once,-,TRBJ2-1,TGTGCCAGCAGTTACGGAGGACCCAGCTCCTACAATGAGCAGTTCTTC,CASSYGGPSSYNEQFF
TRBV7-6,-,-,TRBJ2-5,TGTGCCAGCAGCTTCGGGGTAGCCCAAGAGACCCAGTACTTC,CASSFGVAQETQYF
TRBV27,-,-,TRBJ2-6,TGTGCCAGCAGTTCTGCCAGGTTGAGCTCTGGGGCCAACGTCCTGACTTTC,CASSSARLSSGANVLTF
TRBV20-1,-,TRBD2,TRBJ2-1,TGCAGTGCTAGGGGACTAGCGGTATACAATGAGCAGTTCTTC,CSARGLAVYNEQFF
TRBV27,-,TRBD1,TRBJ2-7,TGTGCCAGCAGTCCAACCGGACAGGAGAAGGCCTACGAGCAGTACTTC,CASSPTGQEKAYEQYF